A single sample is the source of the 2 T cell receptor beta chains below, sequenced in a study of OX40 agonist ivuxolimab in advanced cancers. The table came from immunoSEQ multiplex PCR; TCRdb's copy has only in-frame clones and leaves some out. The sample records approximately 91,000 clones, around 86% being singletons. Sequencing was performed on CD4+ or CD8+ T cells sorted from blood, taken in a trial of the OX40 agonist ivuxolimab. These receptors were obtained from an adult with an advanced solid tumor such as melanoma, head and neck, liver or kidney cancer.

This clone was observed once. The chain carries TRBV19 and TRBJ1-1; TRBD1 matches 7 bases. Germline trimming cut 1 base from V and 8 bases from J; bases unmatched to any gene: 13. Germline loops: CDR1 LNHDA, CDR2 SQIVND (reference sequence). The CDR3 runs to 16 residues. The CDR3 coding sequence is TGTGCCAGTAGTATAGTTAGCAACACCAGGGACAGAGAAGCTTTCTTT. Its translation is CASSIVSNTRDREAFF.

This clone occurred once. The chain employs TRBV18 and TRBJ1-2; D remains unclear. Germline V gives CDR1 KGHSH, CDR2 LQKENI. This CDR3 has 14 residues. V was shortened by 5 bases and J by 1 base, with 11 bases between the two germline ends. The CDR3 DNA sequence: TGTGCCAGCTCAGAAACAGACATTAACTATGGCTACACCTTC. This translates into CASSETDINYGYTF.